These T cell receptor beta chains were read from a single sample in a study of T cell changes during pregnancy in multiple sclerosis. Data came from immunoSEQ multiplex PCR; TCRdb stores just in-frame clones and leaves some out. The table has around 35,000 clones, 90% seen once. The material was CD8+ T cells from peripheral blood mononuclear cells, obtained before pregnancy. The receptors were sampled from a female donor with multiple sclerosis, enrolled in a pregnancy study. CDR3s include the opening cysteine and the closing phenylalanine or tryptophan. The order of the fields is D gene, clone size, V gene, J gene, CDR3 DNA, CDR3 protein. A D gene is named only where the DNA matches it firmly. Rows give clone size only sometimes, using once, few, many, or a class for an expanded clone.

>TRBD1|NA|TRBV4-3|TRBJ1-4
TGCGCCAGCAGCCAAGCAGACAGGGCTGAAAAACTGTTTTTT
CASSQADRAEKLFF
>TRBD2|NA|TRBV19|TRBJ2-5
TGTGCCAGTAGTATGATTTCTAGCGGGGAGTACCAAGAGACCCAGTACTTC
CASSMISSGEYQETQYF
>TRBD2|NA|TRBV5-4|TRBJ2-1
TGTGCCAGCAGCGGGGGGAGCGGGAGGGCCGTCAATGAGCAGTTCTTC
CASSGGSGRAVNEQFF
>NA|NA|TRBV4-2|TRBJ2-4
TGTGCCAGCAGCCAAGATCTAGCGAGGAACATTCAGTACTTC
CASSQDLARNIQYF
>TRBD1|NA|TRBV5-1|TRBJ1-1
TGCGCCAGCACCTCGGGGGACAGGAACACTGAAGCTTTCTTT
CASTSGDRNTEAFF
>NA|NA|TRBV5-4|TRBJ1-2
TGTGCCAGCAGCTTGGGACAGATCCCCGACTATGGCTACACCTTC
CASSLGQIPDYGYTF
>TRBD1|NA|TRBV7-2|TRBJ1-2
TGTGCCAGCACCCTAGACCCCGGGACAGGGGGCAAGTATGGCTACACCTTC
CASTLDPGTGGKYGYTF
>NA|once|TRBV4-3|TRBJ2-2
TGCGCCAGCAGCCAAGATATAGGGGGTGCCACCGGGGAGCTGTTTTTT
CASSQDIGGATGELFF
>NA|NA|TRBV5-5|TRBJ1-5
TGTGCCAGCAGCTTGGTGTATGTGGGGGCTGAGAAGCCCCAGCATTTT
CASSLVYVGAEKPQHF
>NA|NA|TRBV25-1|TRBJ1-1
TGTGCCAGCAGTGGGGGGCTGTCGAACACTGAAGCTTTCTTT
CASSGGLSNTEAFF
>NA|NA|TRBV29-1|TRBJ1-2
TGCAGCGGGGGATCCTTCCCAGGGGAAGGCTACACCTTC
CSGGSFPGEGYTF
>TRBD1|NA|TRBV30|TRBJ1-1
TGTGCCTTCGCCAGGGACAGCATGAACACTGAAGCTTTCTTT
CAFARDSMNTEAFF
>TRBD2|NA|TRBV7-6|TRBJ2-1
TGTGCCAGCAGCTTGTGGACTAGCGGTAATGAGCAGTTCTTC
CASSLWTSGNEQFF
>TRBD1|NA|TRBV10-3|TRBJ1-1
TGTGCCATCAAAGGTGAGGGGGCAACTGAAGCTTTCTTT
CAIKGEGATEAFF
>NA|NA|TRBV7-9|TRBJ2-3
TGTGCCAGCAGCTTAGTCTACTCGGGGACAGATACGCAGTATTTT
CASSLVYSGTDTQYF
>TRBD1|NA|TRBV30|TRBJ1-1
TGTGCCTGGAGTCATAAGGACAGGGCTGTTGAAGCTTTCTTT
CAWSHKDRAVEAFF
>NA|NA|TRBV5-4|TRBJ1-1
TGTGCCAGCAGCTTGCCGGGACACATGAACACTGAAGCTTTCTTT
CASSLPGHMNTEAFF
>NA|NA|TRBV4-3|TRBJ1-4
TGCGCCAGCAGCCAAGATCCGGGTCCTACAACTAATGAAAAACTGTTTTTT
CASSQDPGPTTNEKLFF
>NA|NA|TRBV4-1|TRBJ2-3
TGCGCCAGCAGCCAAGGGAGTACAGATACGCAGTATTTT
CASSQGSTDTQYF
>NA|NA|TRBV7-8|TRBJ2-7
TGTGCCAGCAGCTATGTTAGGGACATCGAGTACGAGCAGTACTTC
CASSYVRDIEYEQYF
>NA|NA|TRBV6-5|TRBJ2-3
TGTGCCAGCAGTTACTCGAAGGTTGGCGGAGATACGCAGTATTTT
CASSYSKVGGDTQYF
>NA|NA|TRBV27|TRBJ2-7
TGTGCCAGCAGTTTATTCCCTGGCGGGTTCTACGAGCAGTACTTC
CASSLFPGGFYEQYF
>NA|NA|TRBV9|TRBJ2-1
TGTGCCAGCAACCCAGGGGCATCCTACAATGAGCAGTTCTTC
CASNPGASYNEQFF
>NA|NA|TRBV10-2|TRBJ2-4
TGCGCCAGCAGGACGGGGTTGTTAGCCAAAAACATTCAGTACTTC
CASRTGLLAKNIQYF
>TRBD1|NA|TRBV10-3|TRBJ1-4
TGTGCCATCAGTACAATTCTCGGAAACAGGGGGTTCGTGGGTGAAAAACTGTTTTTT
CAISTILGNRGFVGEKLFF
>NA|few|TRBV14|TRBJ2-1
TGTGCCAGCAGCCCACCCTCGGATGAGCAGTTCTTC
CASSPPSDEQFF
>TRBD2|NA|TRBV9|TRBJ2-7
TGTGCCAGCAGCGTAGCCGTGGGAAAAGCGGGGGGACCCCAGTACTTC
CASSVAVGKAGGPQYF
>TRBD2|NA|TRBV7-9|TRBJ2-7
TGTGCCAGCAGCCAAACGGGACTAGTATCCTACGAGCAGTACTTC
CASSQTGLVSYEQYF
>NA|NA|TRBV25-1|TRBJ1-3
TGTGCCAGCAGTGACCCCCCGTGGAGCCTCTCTGGAAACACCATATATTTT
CASSDPPWSLSGNTIYF
>NA|NA|TRBV29-1|TRBJ2-2
TGCAGCGCTACAACGCAGGAGGGCCTCACCGGGGAGCTGTTTTTT
CSATTQEGLTGELFF
>NA|NA|TRBV27|TRBJ2-1
TGTGCCAGCAGTGTCTTTTTAGGGGGCTCCTACAATGAGCAGTTCTTC
CASSVFLGGSYNEQFF
>NA|medium-sized|TRBV7-9|TRBJ1-1
TGTGCCAGCAGTGACCCTTGGGCCACTGAAGCTTTCTTT
CASSDPWATEAFF
>NA|NA|TRBV6-6|TRBJ2-3
TGTGCCAGCAGGAAAAGACTGAGCACAGATACGCAGTATTTT
CASRKRLSTDTQYF
>NA|NA|TRBV6-5|TRBJ1-5
TGTGCCAGCAGTCCAAATAGCAATCAGCCCCAGCATTTT
CASSPNSNQPQHF
>NA|NA|TRBV5-1|TRBJ1-3
TGCGCCAGCAGCTTGGGGGCAGTAAACTCTGGAAACACCATATATTTT
CASSLGAVNSGNTIYF